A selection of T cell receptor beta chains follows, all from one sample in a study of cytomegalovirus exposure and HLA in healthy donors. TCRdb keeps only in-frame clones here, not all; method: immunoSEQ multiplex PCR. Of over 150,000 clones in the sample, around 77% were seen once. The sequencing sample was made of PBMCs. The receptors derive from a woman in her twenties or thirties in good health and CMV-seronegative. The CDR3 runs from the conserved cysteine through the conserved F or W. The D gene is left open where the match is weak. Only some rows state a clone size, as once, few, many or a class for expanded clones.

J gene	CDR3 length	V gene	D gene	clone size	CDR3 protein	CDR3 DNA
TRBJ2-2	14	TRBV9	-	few	CASRAAGRTGELFF	TGTGCCAGCAGAGCGGCGGGCAGGACCGGGGAGCTGTTTTTT
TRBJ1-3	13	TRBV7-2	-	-	CASSLTGRNTIYF	TGTGCCAGCAGCTTGACAGGTCGAAACACCATATATTTT
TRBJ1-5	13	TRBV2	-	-	CASRTDSNQPQHF	TGTGCCAGCAGAACAGATAGTAATCAGCCCCAGCATTTT
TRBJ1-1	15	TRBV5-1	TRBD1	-	CASSSTTGGYTEAFF	TGCGCCAGCAGCTCCACGACAGGGGGTTACACTGAAGCTTTCTTT
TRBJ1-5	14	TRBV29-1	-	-	CSVGATNSNQPQHF	TGCAGCGTTGGGGCGACGAATAGCAATCAGCCCCAGCATTTT
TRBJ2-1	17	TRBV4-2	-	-	CASSQGQRASSYNEQFF	TGTGCCAGCAGCCAAGGACAGCGCGCTAGCTCCTACAATGAGCAGTTCTTC
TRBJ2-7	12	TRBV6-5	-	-	CATRQVTYEQYF	TGTGCCACAAGACAGGTGACCTACGAGCAGTACTTC
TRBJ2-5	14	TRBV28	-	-	CASSYRDTAETQYF	TGTGCCAGCAGTTATCGGGACACGGCAGAGACCCAGTACTTC
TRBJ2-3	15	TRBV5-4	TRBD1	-	CASSPRDRHPDTQYF	TGTGCCAGCAGCCCTCGGGACAGGCACCCAGATACGCAGTATTTT
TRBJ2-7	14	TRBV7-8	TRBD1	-	CASSYRQGSYEQYF	TGTGCCAGCAGCTACAGACAGGGCTCCTACGAGCAGTACTTC
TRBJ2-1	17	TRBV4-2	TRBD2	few	CASSQVSSGSSYNEQFF	TGTGCCAGCAGCCAAGTTTCGAGCGGGAGCTCCTACAATGAGCAGTTCTTC
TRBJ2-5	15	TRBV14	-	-	CASSQGTPRGETQYF	TGTGCCAGCAGCCAAGGCACTCCCCGGGGAGAGACCCAGTACTTC
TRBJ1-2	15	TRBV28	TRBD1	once	CASRTPGGQNYGYTF	TGTGCCAGCAGGACACCAGGGGGCCAAAACTATGGCTACACCTTC
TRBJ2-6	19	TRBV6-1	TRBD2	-	CASSGTSGGSTEGANVLTF	TGTGCCAGCAGTGGGACTAGCGGGGGCTCAACGGAAGGGGCCAACGTCCTGACTTTC
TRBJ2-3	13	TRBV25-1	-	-	CASNWGGTDTQYF	TGTGCCAGCAATTGGGGAGGCACAGATACGCAGTATTTT
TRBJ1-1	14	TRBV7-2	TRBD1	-	CASSKDRGRYEAFF	TGTGCCAGCAGCAAGGACAGGGGACGGTATGAAGCTTTCTTT
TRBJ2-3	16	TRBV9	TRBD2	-	CASSVEGGGATDTQYF	TGTGCCAGCAGCGTAGAAGGCGGGGGGGCCACAGATACGCAGTATTTT
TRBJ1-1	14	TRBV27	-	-	CASSFDGGGTEAFF	TGTGCCAGCAGTTTTGATGGGGGGGGAACTGAAGCTTTCTTT
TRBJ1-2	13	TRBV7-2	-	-	CASSPGYVHGYTF	TGTGCCAGCAGCCCAGGATACGTCCATGGCTACACCTTC
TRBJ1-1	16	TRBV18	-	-	CASFRGGPLAQAKAFF	TGTGCCAGCTTTCGCGGGGGTCCCTTAGCACAGGCGAAAGCTTTCTTT
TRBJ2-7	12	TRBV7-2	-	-	CASSLIRVEQYF	TGTGCCAGCAGCTTGATCAGGGTCGAGCAGTACTTC
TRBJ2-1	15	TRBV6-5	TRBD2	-	CASGRGGSSYNEQFF	TGTGCCAGCGGGAGGGGAGGGAGCTCCTACAATGAGCAGTTCTTC
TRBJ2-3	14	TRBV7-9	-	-	CASSQQGAADTQYF	TGTGCCAGCAGCCAACAGGGTGCCGCAGATACGCAGTATTTT
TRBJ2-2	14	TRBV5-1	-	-	CATSWTVNTGELFF	TGCGCCACATCGTGGACAGTGAACACCGGGGAGCTGTTTTTT
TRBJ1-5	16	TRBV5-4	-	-	CASSLDGAGFGQPQHF	TGTGCCAGCAGCTTGGATGGGGCAGGGTTTGGTCAGCCCCAGCATTTT
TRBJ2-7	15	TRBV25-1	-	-	CATPPSRDTPNEQYF	TGTGCCACCCCCCCCTCCCGGGACACCCCGAACGAGCAGTACTTC
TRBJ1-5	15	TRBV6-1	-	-	CASVRPDYSNQPQHF	TGTGCCAGCGTGAGGCCGGATTATAGCAATCAGCCCCAGCATTTT
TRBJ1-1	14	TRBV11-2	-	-	CASSPQGVGTEAFF	TGTGCCAGCAGCCCACAGGGAGTAGGAACTGAAGCTTTCTTT
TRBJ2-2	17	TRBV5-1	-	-	CASSPPTGERYTGELFF	TGCGCCAGCAGCCCTCCCACGGGGGAAAGGTACACCGGGGAGCTGTTTTTT